A single sample is the source of the 25 T cell receptor beta chains below, sequenced in a study of Ad26.COV2.S vaccination and SARS-CoV-2 variants. Clones were read by immunoSEQ multiplex PCR, and TCRdb kept only the in-frame ones, dropping some. The sample lists a few hundred thousand clones; around 87% were seen once. Treatment: around 19 received Ad26.COV2.S at low or high dose, single or two shots; several received placebo; per-sample allocation not given. The samples date from day 63 after the first vaccine or placebo injection. This specimen was peripheral blood, taken in a trial of Ad26.COV2.S vaccine versus placebo. All receptors come from a person between 18 and 60 years old who received the Ad26.COV2.S COVID-19 vaccine or a placebo.

This clone was counted a few times. The CDR3 is CASSYGGRNTEAFF. For the CDR3, the DNA is TGTGCCAGCAGTTACGGCGGAAGGAACACTGAAGCTTTCTTT. The chain is built from TRBV6-2 or TRBV6-3 and TRBJ1-1; D remains ambiguous. This CDR3 has 14 residues. CDR1 is MNHEY and CDR2 is SVGEGT in the germline V gene. V was shortened by 2 bases and J by 1 base, with 8 bases between the two germline ends.

This chain uses TRBV11-3 with TRBJ2-1, with 11 bases that match TRBD2. CDR1 and CDR2 (germline): SGHNT, YENEEA. V lost 1 base, J lost 6 bases, and 5 bases stayed unmatched. This CDR3 is 16 amino acids long. The CDR3 coding sequence is TGTGCCAGCAGCTTAGGGGATAGCGGGGGGGCCAATGAGCAGTTCTTC. Encoded protein: CASSLGDSGGANEQFF.

The rearrangement joins TRBV5-1 to TRBJ1-1; TRBD1 agrees at 9 bases. Per germline, CDR1 SGHRS and CDR2 YFSETQ. Losses at the gene ends were 4 bases for V and 5 bases for J; bases not matched to a gene: 9. The CDR3 loop spans 15 amino acids. The CDR3 loop is CASSPRTGVRTEAFF. The DNA of the CDR3 is TGCGCCAGCAGCCCAAGGACAGGGGTCCGGACTGAAGCTTTCTTT.

The CDR3 DNA follows: TGTGCCAGCAGCGGCGACAGGAACTATGGCTACACCTTC. Its protein is CASSGDRNYGYTF. The chain joins TRBV4-2 to TRBJ1-2; tentative D call: TRBD1 (6 bases). The CDR3 has 13 residues. V was cut by 5 bases and J by 2 bases, with 9 bases left in between. Germline V gene data show CDR1 as LGHNA and CDR2 as YNFKEQ.

The chain has TRBV18 and TRBJ1-4; TRBD1 matches 10 bases. With V trimmed by 4 bases and J by 0 bases, 8 bases remained unmatched. This CDR3 is 18 amino acids long. Germline V CDR1 and CDR2: KGHSH, LQKENI. CDR3 nucleotides: TGTGCCAGCTCACGCAACCGACAGGGGGCGGCAACTAATGAAAAACTGTTTTTT. Its protein product is CASSRNRQGAATNEKLFF.

The chain links TRBV2 to TRBJ2-7; D unresolved. The V and J ends lost 4 bases and 3 bases respectively, with 10 bases between them. The CDR3 is made up of 13 amino acids. Germline V gene data show CDR1 as SNHLY and CDR2 as FYNNEI. The CDR3 DNA reads TGTGCCAGCAGTGGTAGGCTTTTCTACGAGCAGTACTTC. This translates into CASSGRLFYEQYF.

This clone occurred once. The V call is TRBV6-5, the J call TRBJ1-4, with 7 nucleotides matching TRBD1. Germline V gene sequence: CDR1 MNHEY, CDR2 SVGAGI. The junction had 14 bases not matched to a gene; V was cut back by 6 bases and J by 10 bases. CDR3 length: 15 amino acids. CDR3 DNA: TGTGCCAGCAGCCCGAACCGGGACAGCGGGGCAAAACTGTTTTTT. This gives the protein CASSPNRDSGAKLFF.

The chain joins TRBV3-1 (or the pseudogene TRBV3-2) to TRBJ2-5; D is unresolved. V shed 0 bases and J shed 1 base, with 12 bases lying between them. The CDR3 extends over 16 amino acids. Germline CDR1 LGHDT, CDR2 YNNKEL (reference sequence). The CDR3 region has the DNA TGTGCCAGCAGCCAAGATCCTCGGGCAGTCCAAGAGACCCAGTACTTC. Protein sequence: CASSQDPRAVQETQYF.

V is TRBV19 and J is TRBJ1-2; the D gene is possibly TRBD1 (6 bases). The CDR3 extends over 13 amino acids. The ends were cut back, 6 bases at V and 4 bases at J, with 12 bases in the middle. Germline V gene lookup returns CDR1 LNHDA and CDR2 SQIVND (reference sequence). The CDR3 here is CASSVDRFYGYTF. The CDR3 DNA sequence: TGTGCCAGTAGCGTAGACAGGTTCTATGGCTACACCTTC.

The chain couples TRBV20-1 to TRBJ1-1, with a possible D match to TRBD1 (5 bases). The CDR3 spans 11 residues. Germline-derived CDR1 and CDR2 are DFQATT and SNEGSKA (reference sequence). The V gene lost 0 bases and the J gene lost 11 bases, with 10 bases spanning the gap. In DNA, the CDR3 is TGCAGTGCTAGAGAGGGGCCGTCGGCTTTCTTT. Translation: CSAREGPSAFF.

The chain has TRBV19 and TRBJ1-6, with D possibly being TRBD1 (5 bases). Trimming cost V 4 bases and J 3 bases, with 16 bases left between them. This CDR3 has 17 residues. The V gene's germline CDR1 is LNHDA and CDR2 SQIVND (reference sequence). The CDR3 spells CASSTTGGMDYNSPLHF. The CDR3 DNA follows: TGTGCCAGTAGTACCACAGGCGGTATGGACTATAATTCACCCCTCCACTTT.

The V and J genes are TRBV29-1 and TRBJ2-7, with 7 bases aligning to TRBD1. V gave up 0 bases and J gave up 5 bases; unmatched junction bases: 7. The CDR3 covers 14 residues. Germline V gene sequence: CDR1 SQVTM, CDR2 ANQGSEA. The CDR3 spells CSVEDRRQGNEQYF. CDR3 coding DNA: TGCAGCGTTGAAGATCGCCGACAGGGAAACGAGCAGTACTTC.

DNA of the CDR3: TGCGCCAGCAGCCTCCAGGGCGCCGGCCCCTACGAGCAGTACTTC. Translated, it gives CASSLQGAGPYEQYF. This rearrangement joins TRBV4-1 to TRBJ2-7; possibly TRBD1 for D (5 bases). The CDR3 has 15 residues. Germline CDR1 is MGHRA and CDR2 is YSYEKL. Trimming took 4 bases from V and 2 from J, leaving 15 bases between them.

V and J are TRBV20-1 and TRBJ1-2; D is ambiguous. Germline V gene data show CDR1 as DFQATT and CDR2 as SNEGSKA (reference sequence). The CDR3 is 11 amino acids. V lost 6 bases and J lost 4, with 9 bases in between. CDR3 residues: CSAPGLYGYTF. DNA of the CDR3: TGCAGTGCGCCCGGGCTCTATGGCTACACCTTC.

CDR3 loop: CASSDRSGPDTQYF. CDR3 coding DNA: TGTGCCAGTAGCGACAGGTCGGGCCCAGATACGCAGTATTTT. The chain carries TRBV7-3 and TRBJ2-3; D perhaps matches TRBD1 (6 bases). This CDR3 comprises 14 residues. The V and J ends lost 9 bases and 4 bases respectively, with 17 bases between them. Germline lookup yields CDR1 SGHTA and CDR2 FQGTGA.

The chain is built from TRBV2 and TRBJ2-1; the D gene is possibly TRBD2 (6 bases). The CDR3 covers 14 residues. Per germline, CDR1 SNHLY and CDR2 FYNNEI. Trimming took off 3 bases at V and 6 bases at J, with 12 bases between the two ends. Written as DNA, the CDR3 is TGTGCCAGCAGTGAGGAGGGTTTTAGCAATGAGCAGTTCTTC. Protein sequence: CASSEEGFSNEQFF.

V is TRBV11-2 and J is TRBJ2-4, with D perhaps matching TRBD1 or TRBD2 (5 bases each). The germline V and J ends were trimmed by 5 bases and 0 bases, with 8 bases remaining between them. Germline values: CDR1 SGHAT, CDR2 FQNNGV. The CDR3 runs 14 residues. CDR3 residues: CASSPRGAKNIQYF. CDR3 DNA: TGTGCCAGCAGCCCGAGGGGAGCCAAAAACATTCAGTACTTC. The full variable domain, with the rest looked up from reference TRBV11-2 and TRBJ2-4, is EAGVAQSPRYKIIEKRQSVAFWCNPISGHATLYWYQQILGQGPKLLIQFQNNGVVDDSQLPKDRFSAERLKGVDSTLKIQPAKLEDSAVYLCASSPRGAKNIQYFGAGTRLSVL.

The V gene is TRBV7-2, the J gene TRBJ2-3, with D perhaps given as TRBD1 or TRBD2 (6 bases each). CDR3 size: 13 residues. Germline V gives CDR1 SGHTA, CDR2 FQGNSA. Trimming shortened V by 6 bases and J by 3 bases, and 10 bases separated the two germline ends. The CDR3 nucleotides read TGTGCCAGCAGTAGGGGGGTGACAGATACGCAGTATTTT. It translates to CASSRGVTDTQYF.

The chain employs TRBV2 and TRBJ1-1, with D unclear. Germline CDR1 reads SNHLY; CDR2 reads FYNNEI. Trimming pared 6 bases from V and 0 bases from J, leaving 11 bases between. The CDR3 runs 14 residues. The CDR3 DNA is TGTGCCAGCAGACATAGGGCCATGAACACTGAAGCTTTCTTT. As protein: CASRHRAMNTEAFF. The whole variable domain, filled in from reference TRBV2 and TRBJ1-1, reads EPEVTQTPSHQVTQMGQEVILRCVPISNHLYFYWYRQILGQKVEFLVSFYNNEISEKSEIFDDQFSVERPDGSNFTLKIRSTKLEDSAMYFCASRHRAMNTEAFFGQGTRLTVV.

V gene TRBV5-1 combines with J gene TRBJ2-7; 10 bases map to TRBD2. The CDR3 has 15 amino acids. Germline V CDR1 and CDR2: SGHRS, YFSETQ. Trimming took 1 base from V and 2 from J; bases not matched to a gene: 3. As DNA, the CDR3 is TGCGCCAGCAGCTTGTCGCTAGCGGGGGCCTACGAGCAGTACTTC. Its protein product is CASSLSLAGAYEQYF.

This chain uses TRBV10-3 with TRBJ1-4; D is undetermined. V was trimmed by 0 bases and J by 1 base, leaving 3 bases between them. This CDR3 is built from 14 residues. The germline gives CDR1 ENHRY, CDR2 SYGVKD. The CDR3 DNA reads as TGTGCCATCAGTGAGTCCGGAACTAATGAAAAACTGTTTTTT. As protein: CAISESGTNEKLFF.

The CDR3 protein is CASSLSVGEGPPDEQFF. The DNA for the CDR3 is TGTGCCAGCAGTTTATCGGTGGGGGAGGGCCCTCCCGATGAGCAGTTCTTC. This chain links TRBV27 with TRBJ2-1; TRBD2 matches at 7 bases. This CDR3 contains 17 residues. CDR1 and CDR2 (germline): MNHEY, SMNVEV (reference sequence). Germline trimming cut 0 bases from V and 8 bases from J; bases unmatched to any gene: 13.

The chain has TRBV12-3 or TRBV12-4 and TRBJ1-2, with 9 bases matching TRBD1. Trimming at V came to 6 bases and at J to 5 bases, leaving 4 bases not matched to a gene. This CDR3 is built from 13 residues. The CDR3 here is CASSGQGIYGYTF. The CDR3 nucleotides are TGTGCCAGCAGCGGACAGGGGATTTATGGCTACACCTTC.

The chain combines TRBV5-1 with TRBJ1-2; the D gene is possibly TRBD1 (6 bases). The V gene lost 4 bases and the J gene lost 6 bases, with 13 bases spanning the gap. Per the germline V gene, CDR1 is SGHRS and CDR2 is YFSETQ. The CDR3 totals 13 residues. The DNA for the CDR3 is TGCGCCAGCAGCCGCCAGGGGATCCATGGCTACACCTTC. It yields the protein CASSRQGIHGYTF.

The chain couples TRBV25-1 to TRBJ1-6, with a weak D call TRBD1 (5 bases). Germline V gene data show CDR1 as MGHDK and CDR2 as SYGVNS. Trimming cost V 2 bases and J 8 bases, with 13 bases left between them. This CDR3 has 15 amino acids. CDR3 nucleotides: TGTGCCAGCAGTGAAGCCGGACAACGGCATTCACCCCTCCACTTT. It yields the protein CASSEAGQRHSPLHF.